This section outlines one TCR beta chain sequence together with its context. What it binds is not known. This CDR3 is built from 19 residues. Germline CDR1 is SSHAT and CDR2 is FNYEAQ (reference sequence). The germline V and J ends were trimmed by 3 bases and 1 base, with 21 bases remaining between them. This sample stems from a study of cytomegalovirus exposure and HLA in healthy donors. Study outcomes and limitations: When presence/absence was analysed, sequencing depth was taken to be roughly uniform across donors. In a later analysis, most CMV-associated TCR beta chains appeared HLA-restricted. The authors listed about 170 TCR beta chains as cytomegalovirus-associated.

Primers included in the PCR were 60 Vbeta and 13 Jbeta primers. Using immunoSEQ multiplex PCR, the repertoire was profiled, and TCRdb retains in-frame clones only, with some absent. The sample lists around 150,000 clones, about two thirds occurring once. The sequencing sample was made of PBMCs. The chain has TRBV7-7 and TRBJ2-2; TRBD1 is a possible D gene (5 bases). This TCR derives from a woman between 35 and 50 years old in good health and CMV-seronegative. As DNA, the CDR3 is TGTGCCAGCAGCTTTTTACCCCCCCTGCAGGGTCGGAACACCGGGGAGCTGTTTTTT. Its translation is CASSFLPPLQGRNTGELFF.